This T cell receptor (beta chain) derives from a study of OX40 agonist ivuxolimab in advanced cancers. About the study: Hepatocellular carcinoma, melanoma, renal cell or head and neck cancer occurred in dose-escalation patients.

The protocol was immunoSEQ multiplex PCR, while the TCRdb copy is restricted to in-frame clones and leaves out a portion. The sample has roughly 56,000 clones, 84% seen once; the top ten hold under 6%. There are 14 residues in the CDR3. V lost 1 base, J lost 4 bases, and 9 bases lay in between. The germline gives CDR1 MGHRA, CDR2 YSYEKL. The source of this sequence is an adult with an advanced solid tumor such as melanoma, head and neck, liver or kidney cancer. This chain joins TRBV4-1 and TRBJ2-3; D is perhaps TRBD2 (7 bases). The sequencing here drew on CD4+ or CD8+ T cells sorted from blood, taken in a trial of the OX40 agonist ivuxolimab. The CDR3 sequence is CASSQAGGPDTQYF. The CDR3 nucleotides read TGCGCCAGCAGCCAAGCGGGGGGCCCAGATACGCAGTATTTT.